The 19 T cell receptor beta chains below were found in one sample sequenced in a study of T cell responses to AZD1222 COVID-19 vaccine. Using immunoSEQ multiplex PCR, the repertoire was profiled, and TCRdb retains in-frame clones only, with some absent. Of approximately 100,000 clones listed, 92% are singletons. The input for sequencing was peripheral blood, taken on day 0 of AZD1222 vaccination. These receptors originate from an adult in good health.

The chain is built from TRBV10-3 and TRBJ2-4; D perhaps matches TRBD1 (5 bases). Trimming cost V 4 bases and J 3 bases, with 10 bases left between them. The CDR3 has 14 amino acids. Germline assignment: CDR1 ENHRY and CDR2 SYGVKD. The CDR3 bases are TGTGCCATCAGTGTAGACAGAGACAAAAACATTCAGTACTTC. This translates into CAISVDRDKNIQYF.

V gene TRBV28 combines with J gene TRBJ1-3; D is perhaps TRBD1 (5 bases). Trimming took 3 bases from V and 9 from J, leaving 18 bases between them. Germline loops: CDR1 MDHEN, CDR2 SYDVKM. This CDR3 spans 15 amino acids. The CDR3 DNA reads as TGTGCCAGCAGTTTGACCCCCTTCAGGGTCGGCACCATATATTTT. This gives the protein CASSLTPFRVGTIYF.

This sequence joins TRBV19 and TRBJ1-4, with D hard to call. Trimming shortened V by 5 bases and J by 9 bases, and 10 bases separated the two germline ends. Germline V gives CDR1 LNHDA, CDR2 SQIVND (reference sequence). CDR3 length: 12 residues. CDR3 DNA: TGTGCCAGTAGTGATCTGGGGAAAAAACTGTTTTTT. Amino acid sequence: CASSDLGKKLFF.

The rearrangement joins TRBV5-4 to TRBJ1-5, with 8 bases matching TRBD1. Germline V gene data show CDR1 as SGHNT and CDR2 as YYREEE (reference sequence). Trimming took 4 bases from V and 5 from J; bases not matched to a gene: 2. The CDR3 sequence is 13 residues long. This chain's CDR3 is CASSTDRDQPQHF. The CDR3 bases are TGTGCCAGCAGCACGGACAGGGATCAGCCCCAGCATTTT.

V and J are TRBV2 and TRBJ1-5; no clear D. V was trimmed by 2 bases and J by 6 bases, leaving 8 bases between them. The CDR3 consists of 13 residues. The V gene's germline CDR1 is SNHLY and CDR2 FYNNEI. The CDR3 reads CASSEQFIQPQHF. In nucleotides, the CDR3 is TGTGCCAGCAGTGAACAGTTCATTCAGCCCCAGCATTTT.

The V gene is TRBV24-1, the J gene TRBJ2-2; unclear D gene. This CDR3 contains 15 residues. The germline gives CDR1 KGHDR, CDR2 SFDVKD. V was cut by 0 bases and J by 4 bases, with 8 bases left in between. The CDR3 DNA follows: TGTGCCACCAGTGATTTGCGGATCGGCACCGGGGAGCTGTTTTTT. This sequence encodes CATSDLRIGTGELFF.

CDR3 coding DNA: TGCGCCAGCAGCCAAGCTGCGGTTAGCGGGACGACAGATACGCAGTATTTT. Translation: CASSQAAVSGTTDTQYF. The chain combines TRBV4-3 with TRBJ2-3, with 8 nucleotides matching TRBD2. V trimming: 1 base; J trimming: 3 bases; junction bases outside the gene matches: 9. CDR1 and CDR2 from the germline V gene are LGHNA and YSLEER. CDR3 length: 17 amino acids.

The chain carries TRBV6-5 and TRBJ1-2; tentatively, D is TRBD1 (6 bases). The CDR3 runs 13 residues. V was pared by 0 bases and J by 8 bases, with 10 bases between. Germline loops: CDR1 MNHEY, CDR2 SVGAGI. CDR3 nucleotide sequence: TGTGCCAGCAGTTACTCGGTGGGGGCCGGCTACACCTTC. Encoded protein: CASSYSVGAGYTF.

Only a few counts were recorded for this clone. This chain joins TRBV28 and TRBJ1-2; D might be TRBD1 (5 bases). CDR3 length: 12 amino acids. The V gene lost 8 bases and the J gene lost 2 bases, with 9 bases spanning the gap. The germline gives CDR1 MDHEN, CDR2 SYDVKM. The CDR3 reads CASRTGNYGYTF. The CDR3, as DNA: TGTGCCAGCCGTACAGGCAACTATGGCTACACCTTC.

This sequence joins TRBV7-2 and TRBJ2-1; D gene ambiguous. Germline V CDR1 and CDR2: SGHTA, FQGNSA. CDR3 size: 14 residues. V gave up 4 bases and J gave up 2 bases, with 9 bases separating them. The CDR3 DNA sequence: TGTGCCAGCAGCTATCCTAGGACCTACAATGAGCAGTTCTTC. It yields the protein CASSYPRTYNEQFF.

The V and J genes are TRBV18 and TRBJ1-4; D not resolved. From germline, CDR1 is KGHSH and CDR2 LQKENI. Trimming left V 3 bases short and J 8 bases short, with 19 bases between. The CDR3 length is 16 residues. CDR3 in amino acids: CASSPSPERAGEKLFF. The CDR3, as DNA: TGTGCCAGCTCACCCTCACCGGAAAGGGCCGGGGAAAAACTGTTTTTT. Looking up the rest from reference TRBV18 and TRBJ1-4 gives the full variable domain: NAGVMQNPRHLVRRRGQEARLRCSPMKGHSHVYWYRQLPEEGLKFMVYLQKENIIDESGMPKERFSAEFPKEGPSILRIQQVVRGDSAAYFCASSPSPERAGEKLFFGSGTQLSVL.

This rearrangement joins TRBV9 to TRBJ1-3; D remains unclear. Trimming took 4 bases from V and 2 from J, leaving 16 bases between them. This CDR3 region has 16 residues. Germline V gives CDR1 SGDLS, CDR2 YYNGEE. CDR3 sequence reads: CASSPSDLRPGNTIYF. CDR3 DNA sequence: TGTGCCAGCAGCCCGTCGGACCTGCGGCCTGGAAACACCATATATTTT.

The rearrangement joins TRBV27 to TRBJ2-3, with D unclear. The germline CDR1 and CDR2 sequences are MNHEY and SMNVEV (reference sequence). V dropped 1 base and J dropped 7 bases, with 9 bases sitting between them. CDR3 length: 13 amino acids. The chain's CDR3 is CASSLLKGNTQYF. The CDR3 DNA follows: TGTGCCAGCAGTTTATTGAAGGGTAATACGCAGTATTTT.

This clone is a singleton in its sample. The chain combines TRBV24-1 with TRBJ2-1; perhaps TRBD2 as D (6 bases). With 6 bases removed from V and 6 bases from J, the gap between germline ends came to 20 bases. There are 16 residues in the CDR3. CDR1 and CDR2 (germline): KGHDR, SFDVKD. CDR3 in DNA: TGTGCCACCAGTTCGGGTCCAAGAGCGGGTATCAATGAGCAGTTCTTC. Translation gives CATSSGPRAGINEQFF.

The chain recombines TRBV7-9 with TRBJ2-7, with 8 bases identical to TRBD2. The germline V gene has CDR1 SEHNR and CDR2 FQNEAQ (reference sequence). The CDR3 consists of 13 residues. The J segment lost 5 bases and the V segment lost 5 bases, leaving 5 bases of the junction unmatched. The CDR3 DNA reads TGTGCCAGCAGCAAGGGACTAGGGAACGAGCAGTACTTC. This gives the protein CASSKGLGNEQYF. Complete variable domain (other parts from reference TRBV7-9 and TRBJ2-7): DTGVSQNPRHKITKRGQNVTFRCDPISEHNRLYWYRQTLGQGPEFLTYFQNEAQLEKSRLLSDRFSAERPKGSFSTLEIQRTEQGDSAMYLCASSKGLGNEQYFGPGTRLTVT.

The CDR3, as DNA: TGTGCCAGCAGCTTAGATAAGGGACAGTACAATGAGCAGTTCTTC. Translation: CASSLDKGQYNEQFF. The gene calls are TRBV11-2 and TRBJ2-1; 7 positions match TRBD1. CDR1 and CDR2 from the germline V gene are SGHAT and FQNNGV. The CDR3 runs to 15 residues. V shed 0 bases, J shed 4 bases, and the junction held 3 bases outside the gene matches.

This chain links TRBV9 with TRBJ2-2, with 8 bases lining up with TRBD1. The germline CDR1 and CDR2 sequences are SGDLS and YYNGEE. V dropped 0 bases and J dropped 0; count of bases not matched to a gene: 1. CDR3 size: 16 residues. The DNA of the CDR3 is TGTGCCAGCAGCGTAGCAGGGGGCGCGAACACCGGGGAGCTGTTTTTT. The encoded protein is CASSVAGGANTGELFF. The full variable domain, in which reference TRBV9 and TRBJ2-2 provide the parts outside the CDR3, is DSGVTQTPKHLITATGQRVTLRCSPRSGDLSVYWYQQSLDQGLQFLIQYYNGEERAKGNILERFSAQQFPDLHSELNLSSLELGDSALYFCASSVAGGANTGELFFGEGSRLTVL.

This clone was seen only once. The chain recombines TRBV6-6 with TRBJ1-2, with 10 bases fitting TRBD1. V dropped 6 bases and J dropped 6; count of bases not matched to a gene: 4. CDR1 MNHNY and CDR2 SVGAGI come from the germline V gene (reference sequence). This CDR3 has 13 residues. The CDR3 sequence is CASRMGQGNGYTF. CDR3 in DNA: TGTGCCAGCAGAATGGGACAGGGGAATGGCTACACCTTC.

The chain has TRBV27 and TRBJ1-5; TRBD1 matches at 8 bases. Germline V gene data show CDR1 as MNHEY and CDR2 as SMNVEV (reference sequence). There are 12 residues in the CDR3. Trimming took 5 bases from V and 9 from J; bases not matched to a gene: 3. The CDR3 is CASSLGQGPQHF. The CDR3 DNA reads TGTGCCAGCAGTCTCGGACAGGGGCCCCAGCATTTT.